The rows below give T cell receptor beta chains drawn from one sample of a study of PD-1 blockade in mismatch repair-deficient tumors. Assay used: immunoSEQ multiplex PCR; TCRdb lists only in-frame clones, some missing. The sample records some 97,000 clones, under 90% being singletons. The input for sequencing was peripheral blood, taken roughly 35 weeks after starting pembrolizumab. The receptors here all came from an adult with mismatch repair-deficient cancer. CDR3s include the opening cysteine and the closing phenylalanine or tryptophan. A D gene is named only where the DNA matches it firmly. The size field is filled for only some rows; it gives once, few, many or a size class.

len: 14
j_gene: TRBJ1-1
v_gene: TRBV10-3
abundance: few
d_gene: -
CDR3nt: TGTGCCATCAGTGGCCGAGGGGAGAACACTGAAGCTTTCTTT
CDR3aa: CAISGRGENTEAFF

len: 15
j_gene: TRBJ1-3
v_gene: TRBV2
abundance: -
d_gene: TRBD1
CDR3nt: TGTGCCAGCATTAGGACAGGGACCTCTGGAAACACCATATATTTT
CDR3aa: CASIRTGTSGNTIYF

len: 15
j_gene: TRBJ2-3
v_gene: TRBV7-6
abundance: -
d_gene: -
CDR3nt: TGTGCCAGCAGCTTAGCGGGGAGACAGATAGATACGCAGTATTTT
CDR3aa: CASSLAGRQIDTQYF

len: 18
j_gene: TRBJ2-2
v_gene: TRBV2
abundance: -
d_gene: TRBD2
CDR3nt: TGTGCCAGCAGTGAAGCAAGAGGGCGGGAGGGCCGCACCGGGGAGCTGTTTTTT
CDR3aa: CASSEARGREGRTGELFF

len: 12
j_gene: TRBJ1-1
v_gene: TRBV14
abundance: -
d_gene: -
CDR3nt: TGTGCCAGCAGCCGCCTGGCCACTGAAGCTTTCTTT
CDR3aa: CASSRLATEAFF

len: 14
j_gene: TRBJ2-7
v_gene: TRBV28
abundance: few
d_gene: TRBD2
CDR3nt: TGTGCCAGCAGTTTGGCGGGAGGGGCCCGCGAGCAGTACTTC
CDR3aa: CASSLAGGAREQYF

len: 15
j_gene: TRBJ1-1
v_gene: TRBV28
abundance: few
d_gene: -
CDR3nt: TGTGCCAGCAGTTTTTCCCTTCGCCAATTCACTGAAGCTTTCTTT
CDR3aa: CASSFSLRQFTEAFF

len: 15
j_gene: TRBJ2-2
v_gene: TRBV9
abundance: -
d_gene: TRBD2
CDR3nt: TGTGCCAGCAGCCGAACTAGCGCGAACACCGGGGAGCTGTTTTTT
CDR3aa: CASSRTSANTGELFF

len: 17
j_gene: TRBJ2-1
v_gene: TRBV4-1
abundance: -
d_gene: TRBD2
CDR3nt: TGCGCCAGCAGCCAAGGTCTAGCGGGAGGGAATTACAATGAGCAGTTCTTC
CDR3aa: CASSQGLAGGNYNEQFF

len: 18
j_gene: TRBJ2-7
v_gene: TRBV5-4
abundance: -
d_gene: TRBD2
CDR3nt: TGTGCCAGCAGCCGGGATAAGAACCCTAGCGGAAGCTCCTACGAGCAGTACTTC
CDR3aa: CASSRDKNPSGSSYEQYF

len: 16
j_gene: TRBJ1-2
v_gene: TRBV5-5
abundance: -
d_gene: -
CDR3nt: TGTGCCAGCAGCCCGGATGGTATAACGAAGTTCTATGGCTACACCTTC
CDR3aa: CASSPDGITKFYGYTF

len: 15
j_gene: TRBJ2-1
v_gene: TRBV6-5
abundance: -
d_gene: TRBD2
CDR3nt: TGTGCCAGTTGGCGGGAGGGCCCCCTATACAATGAGCAGTTCTTC
CDR3aa: CASWREGPLYNEQFF

len: 15
j_gene: TRBJ2-3
v_gene: TRBV18
abundance: few
d_gene: -
CDR3nt: TGTGCCAGCTCACCACCGGTCCAGGACACAGATACGCAGTATTTT
CDR3aa: CASSPPVQDTDTQYF

len: 16
j_gene: TRBJ2-3
v_gene: TRBV11-3
abundance: -
d_gene: -
CDR3nt: TGTGCCAGCAGCTTAGGCGACCGGGACTTCACAGATACGCAGTATTTT
CDR3aa: CASSLGDRDFTDTQYF

len: 14
j_gene: TRBJ2-5
v_gene: TRBV5-6
abundance: -
d_gene: -
CDR3nt: TGTGCCAGCAGCAAATTGGGGAAAGAAGAGACCCAGTACTTC
CDR3aa: CASSKLGKEETQYF

len: 14
j_gene: TRBJ2-7
v_gene: TRBV18
abundance: once
d_gene: -
CDR3nt: TGTGCCAGCTCACCGAGCCGGGAAAGCTACGAGCAGTACTTC
CDR3aa: CASSPSRESYEQYF

len: 14
j_gene: TRBJ1-1
v_gene: TRBV27
abundance: -
d_gene: -
CDR3nt: TGTGCCAGCAGTTTATACTCGGTGAACACTGAAGCTTTCTTT
CDR3aa: CASSLYSVNTEAFF

len: 16
j_gene: TRBJ1-3
v_gene: TRBV30
abundance: -
d_gene: -
CDR3nt: TGTGCCTGGAGTGTAGGGAACCGATACTCTGGAAACACCATATATTTT
CDR3aa: CAWSVGNRYSGNTIYF

len: 14
j_gene: TRBJ1-2
v_gene: TRBV2
abundance: -
d_gene: -
CDR3nt: TGTGCCAGCAGTGGACAGGTGCGGGTTTATGGCTACACCTTC
CDR3aa: CASSGQVRVYGYTF

len: 13
j_gene: TRBJ2-7
v_gene: TRBV4-3
abundance: few
d_gene: -
CDR3nt: TGCGCCAGCAGCCAAGACAGGGGTCTCGAGCAGTACTTC
CDR3aa: CASSQDRGLEQYF

len: 11
j_gene: TRBJ1-4
v_gene: TRBV7-6
abundance: -
d_gene: -
CDR3nt: TGTGCCAGCAGCTTAGAAGGAAAACTGTTTTTT
CDR3aa: CASSLEGKLFF

len: 14
j_gene: TRBJ2-7
v_gene: TRBV15
abundance: -
d_gene: TRBD1
CDR3nt: TGTGCCACCAGCAGAGAAGGGACAGGGTACGAGCAGTACTTC
CDR3aa: CATSREGTGYEQYF

len: 13
j_gene: TRBJ2-7
v_gene: TRBV6-6
abundance: -
d_gene: -
CDR3nt: TGTGCCAGCAGTTCGAACCCCCTCTACGAGCAGTACTTC
CDR3aa: CASSSNPLYEQYF

len: 15
j_gene: TRBJ2-2
v_gene: TRBV28
abundance: -
d_gene: -
CDR3nt: TGTGCCAGCAGTTTATCCGCCAGTCGCGCCGGGGAGCTGTTTTTT
CDR3aa: CASSLSASRAGELFF

len: 15
j_gene: TRBJ2-7
v_gene: TRBV10-3
abundance: -
d_gene: TRBD2
CDR3nt: TGTGCCATCAGTGAGTGGCGGGAGACCTCCTACGAGCAGTACTTC
CDR3aa: CAISEWRETSYEQYF

len: 15
j_gene: TRBJ1-2
v_gene: TRBV11-3
abundance: -
d_gene: -
CDR3nt: TGTGCCAGCAGCTTAGCTCCTCCCGGGGGCTTTGGCTACACCTTC
CDR3aa: CASSLAPPGGFGYTF

len: 15
j_gene: TRBJ2-1
v_gene: TRBV6-1
abundance: -
d_gene: TRBD2
CDR3nt: TGTGCCAGCAGTGAGTTGACTAGCGGGAATCCTGAGCAGTTCTTC
CDR3aa: CASSELTSGNPEQFF

len: 13
j_gene: TRBJ2-2
v_gene: TRBV5-5
abundance: -
d_gene: -
CDR3nt: TGTGCCAGCAGCCGCTCGAACACCGGGGAGCTGTTTTTT
CDR3aa: CASSRSNTGELFF

len: 18
j_gene: TRBJ1-1
v_gene: TRBV11-2
abundance: -
d_gene: -
CDR3nt: TGTGCCAGCAGCTTAGACCCCAGGGACGGGAAATATAACACTGAAGCTTTCTTT
CDR3aa: CASSLDPRDGKYNTEAFF

len: 13
j_gene: TRBJ2-5
v_gene: TRBV18
abundance: -
d_gene: -
CDR3nt: TGTGCCAGCTCAGCCCAGGGACAAGAGACCCAGTACTTC
CDR3aa: CASSAQGQETQYF

len: 13
j_gene: TRBJ1-1
v_gene: TRBV5-5
abundance: -
d_gene: -
CDR3nt: TGTGCCAGCAGCTTGGTAGAGGGGACTGAAGCTTTCTTT
CDR3aa: CASSLVEGTEAFF

len: 16
j_gene: TRBJ2-3
v_gene: TRBV5-1
abundance: -
d_gene: -
CDR3nt: TGCGCCAGCAGCTTGGGACAGGTAGTAATAACAGATACGCAGTATTTT
CDR3aa: CASSLGQVVITDTQYF

len: 16
j_gene: TRBJ1-1
v_gene: TRBV7-2
abundance: few
d_gene: -
CDR3nt: TGTGCCAGCAGCTCGGCGGAAACAGGGTGGAGGACTGAAGCTTTCTTT
CDR3aa: CASSSAETGWRTEAFF

len: 12
j_gene: TRBJ1-5
v_gene: TRBV10-2
abundance: -
d_gene: -
CDR3nt: TGCGCCAGCAGTGAGGGTAATCAGCCCCAGCATTTT
CDR3aa: CASSEGNQPQHF

len: 16
j_gene: TRBJ2-7
v_gene: TRBV11-3
abundance: -
d_gene: TRBD1
CDR3nt: TGTGCCAGCAGCACCAGGACAGGGGGGAAGATTTACGAGCAGTACTTC
CDR3aa: CASSTRTGGKIYEQYF

len: 15
j_gene: TRBJ1-2
v_gene: TRBV5-6
abundance: -
d_gene: -
CDR3nt: TGTGCCAGCAGCTTGGTTGACACCGAAGTCTATGGCTACACCTTC
CDR3aa: CASSLVDTEVYGYTF

len: 13
j_gene: TRBJ2-7
v_gene: TRBV6-5
abundance: once
d_gene: -
CDR3nt: TGTGCCAGCAGTTACTCGCTAGCGTTCGAGCAGTACTTC
CDR3aa: CASSYSLAFEQYF

len: 17
j_gene: TRBJ2-3
v_gene: TRBV7-6
abundance: -
d_gene: -
CDR3nt: TGTGCCAGCAGCTTGTTCTCCCCGCTGATGAACACAGATACGCAGTATTTT
CDR3aa: CASSLFSPLMNTDTQYF

len: 9
j_gene: TRBJ2-7
v_gene: TRBV6-5
abundance: few
d_gene: -
CDR3nt: TGTGCCAGCACGGACGAGCAGTACTTC
CDR3aa: CASTDEQYF

len: 15
j_gene: TRBJ2-7
v_gene: TRBV5-1
abundance: -
d_gene: -
CDR3nt: TGCGCCAGCAGCTTGGCCGGGACGGCGACCTACGAGCAGTACTTC
CDR3aa: CASSLAGTATYEQYF

len: 14
j_gene: TRBJ1-1
v_gene: TRBV29-1
abundance: few
d_gene: TRBD1
CDR3nt: TGCAGCGTTGCCCAGGGGGCTTCGAACACTGAAGCTTTCTTT
CDR3aa: CSVAQGASNTEAFF

len: 15
j_gene: TRBJ1-1
v_gene: TRBV15
abundance: -
d_gene: -
CDR3nt: TGTGCCACCAGCAGAGGGGTAGGGCCGAACACTGAAGCTTTCTTT
CDR3aa: CATSRGVGPNTEAFF

len: 13
j_gene: TRBJ2-1
v_gene: TRBV6-6
abundance: -
d_gene: -
CDR3nt: TGTGCCACCTTGTTTGAGGGACCCAATGAGCAGTTCTTC
CDR3aa: CATLFEGPNEQFF

len: 15
j_gene: TRBJ1-1
v_gene: TRBV2
abundance: -
d_gene: -
CDR3nt: TGTGCCAGCAGTGCCCCCGACCTCATCCTGACTGAAGCTTTCTTT
CDR3aa: CASSAPDLILTEAFF

len: 16
j_gene: TRBJ2-3
v_gene: TRBV19
abundance: -
d_gene: TRBD2
CDR3nt: TGTGCCAGTAGTCTCGGACTAGCGGGAGCCACAGATACGCAGTATTTT
CDR3aa: CASSLGLAGATDTQYF

len: 17
j_gene: TRBJ2-2
v_gene: TRBV5-1
abundance: -
d_gene: TRBD2
CDR3nt: TGCGCCAGCAGCTTATCGAGACTAGCGGGAGTAACCGGGGAGCTGTTTTTT
CDR3aa: CASSLSRLAGVTGELFF

len: 15
j_gene: TRBJ2-7
v_gene: TRBV27
abundance: -
d_gene: -
CDR3nt: TGTGCCAGCAGTTTAAGCGGAGGATTTCGCTACGAGCAGTACTTC
CDR3aa: CASSLSGGFRYEQYF

len: 14
j_gene: TRBJ2-7
v_gene: TRBV4-2
abundance: once
d_gene: TRBD2
CDR3nt: TGTGCCAGCAGCTACGGGACTAGCGGCTACGAGCAGTACTTC
CDR3aa: CASSYGTSGYEQYF

len: 12
j_gene: TRBJ2-2
v_gene: TRBV11-3
abundance: once
d_gene: -
CDR3nt: TGTGCCAGCAGCCCCATCACTGGGGAGCTGTTTTTT
CDR3aa: CASSPITGELFF

len: 15
j_gene: TRBJ2-7
v_gene: TRBV11-3
abundance: once
d_gene: TRBD1
CDR3nt: TGTGCCAGCAGCTTTCCGGGACAGGGACTTTACGAGCAGTACTTC
CDR3aa: CASSFPGQGLYEQYF

len: 15
j_gene: TRBJ2-3
v_gene: TRBV9
abundance: -
d_gene: -
CDR3nt: TGTGCCAGCAGCGTAGGGGCCGAGGGCACAGATACGCAGTATTTT
CDR3aa: CASSVGAEGTDTQYF

len: 14
j_gene: TRBJ1-5
v_gene: TRBV10-1
abundance: -
d_gene: -
CDR3nt: TGCGCCAGCATCGACGAAGGGTGCAATCAGCCCCAGCATTTT
CDR3aa: CASIDEGCNQPQHF

len: 14
j_gene: TRBJ1-2
v_gene: TRBV7-3
abundance: -
d_gene: -
CDR3nt: TGTGCCAGCAGCTTAAGTTCGGGAAACTATGGCTACACCTTC
CDR3aa: CASSLSSGNYGYTF

len: 15
j_gene: TRBJ2-2
v_gene: TRBV7-9
abundance: -
d_gene: TRBD2
CDR3nt: TGTGCCAGCAGCTTAGTAGCGGGGTCCACCGGGGAGCTGTTTTTT
CDR3aa: CASSLVAGSTGELFF

len: 11
j_gene: TRBJ1-1
v_gene: TRBV10-3
abundance: -
d_gene: -
CDR3nt: TGTGCCATCAGTTCCAGGCTTGAAGCTTTCTTT
CDR3aa: CAISSRLEAFF